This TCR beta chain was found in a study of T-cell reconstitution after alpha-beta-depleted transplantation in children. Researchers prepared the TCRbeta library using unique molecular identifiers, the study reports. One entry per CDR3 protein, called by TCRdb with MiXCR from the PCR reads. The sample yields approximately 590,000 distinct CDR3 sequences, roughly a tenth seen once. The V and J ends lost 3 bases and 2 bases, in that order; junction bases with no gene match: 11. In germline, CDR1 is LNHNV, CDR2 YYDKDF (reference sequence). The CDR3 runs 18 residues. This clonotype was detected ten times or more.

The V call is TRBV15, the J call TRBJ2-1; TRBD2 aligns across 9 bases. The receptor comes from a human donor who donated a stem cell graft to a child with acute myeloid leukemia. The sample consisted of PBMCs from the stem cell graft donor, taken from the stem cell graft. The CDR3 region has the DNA TGTGCCACCAGCAGTTCCCCGGGTCGCGGGAGGGCCTACAATGAGCAGTTCTTC. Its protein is CATSSSPGRGRAYNEQFF. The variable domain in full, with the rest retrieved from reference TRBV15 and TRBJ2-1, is DAMVIQNPRYQVTQFGKPVTLSCSQTLNHNVMYWYQQKSSQAPKLLFHYYDKDFNNEADTPDNFQSRRPNTSFCFLDIRSPGLGDTAMYLCATSSSPGRGRAYNEQFFGPGTRLTVL.